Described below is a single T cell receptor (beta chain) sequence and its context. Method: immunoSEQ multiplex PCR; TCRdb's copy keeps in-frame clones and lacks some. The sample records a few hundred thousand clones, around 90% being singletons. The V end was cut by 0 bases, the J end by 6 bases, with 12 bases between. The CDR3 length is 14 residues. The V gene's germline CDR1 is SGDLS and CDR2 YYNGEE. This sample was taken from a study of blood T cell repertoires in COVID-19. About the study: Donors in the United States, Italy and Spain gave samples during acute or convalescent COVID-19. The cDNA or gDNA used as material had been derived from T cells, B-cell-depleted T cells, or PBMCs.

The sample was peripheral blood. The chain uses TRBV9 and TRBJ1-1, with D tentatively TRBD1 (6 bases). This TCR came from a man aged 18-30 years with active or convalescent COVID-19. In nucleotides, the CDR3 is TGTGCCAGCAGCGTAGCGGGGGGCGCCGCTGAAGCTTTCTTT. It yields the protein CASSVAGGAAEAFF.